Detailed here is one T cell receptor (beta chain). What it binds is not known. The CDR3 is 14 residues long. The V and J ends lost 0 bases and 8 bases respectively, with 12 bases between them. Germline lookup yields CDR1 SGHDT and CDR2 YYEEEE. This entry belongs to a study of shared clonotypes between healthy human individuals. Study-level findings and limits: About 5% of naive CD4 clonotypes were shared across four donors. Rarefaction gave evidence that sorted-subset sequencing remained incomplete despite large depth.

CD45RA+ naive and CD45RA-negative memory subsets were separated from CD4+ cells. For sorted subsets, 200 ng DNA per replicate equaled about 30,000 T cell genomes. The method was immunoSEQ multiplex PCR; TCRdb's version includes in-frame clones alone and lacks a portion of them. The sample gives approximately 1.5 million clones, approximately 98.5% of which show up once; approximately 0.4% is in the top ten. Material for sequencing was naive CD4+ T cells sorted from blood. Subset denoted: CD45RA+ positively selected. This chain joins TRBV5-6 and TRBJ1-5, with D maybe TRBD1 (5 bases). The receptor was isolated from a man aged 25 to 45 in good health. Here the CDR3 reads CASSLATAGEPQHF. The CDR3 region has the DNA TGTGCCAGCAGCTTGGCAACCGCGGGGGAGCCCCAGCATTTT.